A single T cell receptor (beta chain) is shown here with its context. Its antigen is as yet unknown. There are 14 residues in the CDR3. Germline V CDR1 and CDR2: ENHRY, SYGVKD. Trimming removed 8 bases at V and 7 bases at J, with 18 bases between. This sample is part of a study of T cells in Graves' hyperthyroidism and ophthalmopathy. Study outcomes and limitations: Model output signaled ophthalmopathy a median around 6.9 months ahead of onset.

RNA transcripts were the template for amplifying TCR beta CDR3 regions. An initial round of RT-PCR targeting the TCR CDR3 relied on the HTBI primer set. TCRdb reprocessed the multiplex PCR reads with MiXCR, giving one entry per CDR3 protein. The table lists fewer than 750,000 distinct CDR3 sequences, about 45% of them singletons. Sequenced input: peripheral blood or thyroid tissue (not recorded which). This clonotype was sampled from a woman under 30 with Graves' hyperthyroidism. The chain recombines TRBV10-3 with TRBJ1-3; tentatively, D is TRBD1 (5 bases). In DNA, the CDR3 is TGTGCCATCCCGGGGACTAGCGGCCGGAACACCATATATTTT. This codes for CAIPGTSGRNTIYF.